This T cell receptor (beta chain) was sequenced during a study of T cell changes during pregnancy in multiple sclerosis. Using immunoSEQ multiplex PCR, the repertoire was profiled, and TCRdb retains in-frame clones only, with some absent. The data show 30,000 to 35,000 clones, around 88% seen once. The J segment lost 8 bases and the V segment lost 0 bases, leaving 5 bases of the junction unmatched. Germline loops: CDR1 SGHDT, CDR2 YYEEEE. The CDR3 totals 15 residues. This clone was detected only a few times. The sequence came from a female donor in good health, enrolled as a control in a pregnancy study. Sequenced material: CD4+ T cells from peripheral blood mononuclear cells, taken in the first trimester of pregnancy. This rearrangement joins TRBV5-6 to TRBJ1-6; 7 bases agree with TRBD1. CDR3 sequence reads: CASSLGRRGYSPLHF. The CDR3 nucleotides are TGTGCCAGCAGCTTGGGCCGCAGGGGGTATTCACCCCTCCACTTT.